This TCR beta chain was recovered during a study of CD8 T cells in Susac syndrome. For the study at large: When their blood was taken, patients with Susac syndrome were therapy-naive, taking corticosteroids, or taking intravenous immunoglobulin alone. Overall study results and limits: Within Susac syndrome CD4+ T cell repertoires, clonal expansion was not evident.

It was with random hexamers that roughly 0.45 to 1 ug RNA was reverse transcribed. TCRdb reanalysed the immunoSEQ multiplex PCR reads using MiXCR and keeps one entry per CDR3 protein. Of some 240,000 distinct CDR3 sequences listed, roughly 95% are singletons. CDR1 MDHEN and CDR2 SYDVKM come from the germline V gene. The CDR3 has 16 amino acids. V shed 6 bases and J shed 4 bases, with 19 bases lying between them. As regards this clonotype: Its antigen remains unidentified.

The sequencing input was CD4+ T cells from PBMCs. This receptor was obtained from a human donor with Susac syndrome. The J gene is TRBJ2-1, the V gene TRBV28; D is perhaps TRBD1 or TRBD2 (6 bases each). CDR3 nucleotides: TGTGCCAGCAGCCTAGGAGGGAGAGGGGGGTACAATGAGCAGTTCTTC. Its translation is CASSLGGRGGYNEQFF.